The T cell receptor beta chain under discussion was sequenced for a study of molecular identifiers for immune sequencing clone quantification. TCRdb independently ran MiXCR on the PCR reads; one entry per CDR3 protein. There are roughly 320,000 distinct CDR3 sequences in the sample; roughly 24% occur only once, and around 0.76% lies in the top ten. Regarding this clonotype: A read error may explain this, as a much larger clone is one base away.

This CDR3 contains 17 residues. CDR1 and CDR2 from the germline V gene are SEHNR and FQNEAQ (reference sequence). The sequencing sample was made of naive CD8+ T cells from blood, with Jurkat cell RNA spiked in. Sample subset: FACS-sorted CD8+CD4-CCR7+CD45RA+ naive T cells. The rearrangement uses TRBV7-9 and TRBJ2-7, with D perhaps matching TRBD1 or TRBD2 (5 bases each). The TCR comes from a human donor in good health. Some libraries in this study had Jurkat cell RNA spiked in. As DNA, the CDR3 is TGTGCCAGCAGCCCTATCCGGGGACCACGAAGCTCCTACGAGCAGAACTTC. Translation gives CASSPIRGPRSSYEQNF. The full variable domain, its missing parts supplied by reference TRBV7-9 and TRBJ2-7, is DTGVSQNPRHKITKRGQNVTFRCDPISEHNRLYWYRQTLGQGPEFLTYFQNEAQLEKSRLLSDRFSAERPKGSFSTLEIQRTEQGDSAMYLCASSPIRGPRSSYEQNFGPGTRLTVT.